This TCR beta chain was identified during a study of Ad26.COV2.S vaccination and SARS-CoV-2 variants. Study-wide results and caveats: Vaccine recipients surpassed placebo recipients in spike-specific TCR breadth. Quantification of TCR breadth and depth may have yielded underestimates of total T cell responses.

Treatment reported: about 20 received Ad26.COV2.S at low or high dose, single or two shots; roughly five received placebo; per-sample allocation not given. The investigators took samples on day 63 after the first vaccine or placebo injection. Aged 18-55 years, donor was enrolled in Boston at some point between 2019 and 2021. Participants' vaccine, an Ad26 vector, delivered Wuhan-strain SARS-CoV-2 spike. The sample holds a few counts of this clone. Its antigen is still unknown. The germline V gene encodes CDR1 SQVTM and CDR2 ANQGSEA. The CDR3 covers 13 residues. V was cut by 1 base and J by 4 bases, with 10 bases left in between. Using immunoSEQ multiplex PCR, the repertoire was profiled, and TCRdb retains in-frame clones only, with some absent. Among about 350,000 clones listed, around 89% were seen once.

The chain carries TRBV29-1 and TRBJ2-5, with D possibly TRBD1 on 5 matching bases. The sample in question was peripheral blood, obtained in a trial of Ad26.COV2.S vaccine versus placebo. The sequence derives from a person aged 18-65 years who received the Ad26.COV2.S COVID-19 vaccine or a placebo. CDR3 amino acids: CSVEAQGPETQYF. The CDR3 DNA is TGCAGCGTTGAAGCTCAGGGTCCAGAGACCCAGTACTTC.